This T cell receptor (beta chain) originates from a study of blood T cell repertoires in COVID-19 (TCRdb year 2020). With regard to the full study: Samples covering the acute and convalescent phases of COVID-19 were provided by collaborators in the United States, Italy and Spain. A freely available public database, intended as a resource for researchers studying the immune response to SARS-CoV-2, is where the repertoires were released. The samples were drawn from two sources: the first 160 participants of the ongoing ImmuneRACE study, and fewer than 1,500 subjects contributed by 6 global collaborators. The prospective study material was composed of cDNA or gDNA derived from T cells, B-cell-depleted T cells, or PBMCs. Nearly every sample came with metadata listing a de-identified subject ID, COVID-19 status, age in years and sex. HLA class I and class II types, where available, came from metadata supplied by the sample provider rather than from assay-based typing. The dataset comprised deeply sampled blood TCRbeta repertoires from subjects exposed to, actively infected with, or recovered from COVID-19.

Overall results and qualifications from the work: How much clinical and demographic metadata was included differed by source and by participant, and the metadata was provided uncurated.

This clone was observed a few times. Its cognate antigen has yet to be identified. No base quality information exists; no much larger clone differs at one position. TCRbeta CDR3 regions were amplified from genomic DNA by means of the immunoSEQ Assay, a bias-controlled multiplex PCR. Regarding the original processing steps: Nucleated cell counts per sample were estimated from amplification of reference gene primers within the assay. To quantify the absolute abundance of each unique TCRbeta CDR3 rearrangement, sequence reads were collapsed and filtered. For each sample, productive Simpson clonality was calculated by taking the square root of Simpson's diversity index across productive rearrangements. TCRdb limited this immuneACCESS table to in-frame rearrangements with V and J called. A share of clones is missing; checked studies link under half to unresolved V genes, and the rest is unexplained. The DNA gave D and trimming, while V, J and clone size come from that table. For this sample there are 350,000 to 500,000 clones; roughly 88% appear just once. The top ten clonotypes cover about 1.5% of the sample.

Participants in the prospective study were enrolled through a virtual design, were aged 18 to 89 years, and lived in 24 United States geographic areas. To assign participants to cohorts, the prospective study relied on clinical history that participants themselves reported in a screening survey and a study questionnaire. Exposed participants had been in contact, within 2 weeks of entering the study, with a person who had a PCR-confirmed or clinician-diagnosed case of COVID-19. Each participant in the prospective study had whole blood, serum and a nasopharyngeal or oropharyngeal swab collected by mobile phlebotomists. Participants in the prospective study had the option to provide additional blood draws and questionnaires over an approximately 2-month period. Blood samples from the prospective study were shipped frozen or at room temperature prior to DNA extraction. Per the germline V gene, MRHNA is the CDR1 and SNTAGT is the CDR2. The junction shows trimming of 6 bases on V and 7 bases on J, plus 13 bases between the germline ends. CDR3 length: 14 amino acids, cysteine to phenylalanine. Only the CDR3 part of the read is kept: 42 bases, read in frame from the first base.

The receptor chain draws on TRBV6-4 and TRBJ1-6; the D gene lacks a confident call. The specimen sequenced was PBMCs or T cells enriched from blood (not recorded which). This TCR came from a woman in her late teens or twenties who had been exposed to COVID-19. The DNA sequence is TGTGCCAGCAGGGGAACCGAGGGAAATTCACCCCTCCACTTT. Translated, this gives CASRGTEGNSPLHF.